This TCR beta chain was documented in a study of OX40 agonist ivuxolimab in advanced cancers. Libraries were prepared by immunoSEQ multiplex PCR; TCRdb keeps only in-frame clonotypes and omits some of them. The sample lists around 91,000 clones; roughly 89% were seen once. Looked up from germline, CDR1 is SGHKS and CDR2 is YYEKEE (reference sequence). The CDR3 loop spans 14 amino acids. Trimming cost V 2 bases and J 5 bases; bases outside gene matches: 2. V and J are TRBV5-5 and TRBJ1-5, with TRBD1 matching over 9 bases. This TCR was sampled from an adult with an advanced solid tumor such as melanoma, head and neck, liver or kidney cancer. The sample consisted of CD4+ or CD8+ T cells sorted from blood, taken in a trial of the OX40 agonist ivuxolimab. CDR3 loop: CASSFDRGDQPQHF. The CDR3 nucleotides are TGTGCCAGCAGCTTCGACAGGGGGGATCAGCCCCAGCATTTT.